The 10 T cell receptor beta chains below come from one sample, sequenced in a study of T cells in Graves' hyperthyroidism and ophthalmopathy (dated by TCRdb to between 2018 and 2021). Library method: multiplex PCR. Sequencing was carried out with an Illumina HiSeq 2000. TCR beta CDR3 regions were amplified from RNA transcripts. A first-round RT-PCR of the TCR CDR3 used the HTBI primer set with the Qiagen OneStep RT-PCR kit. The raw public data were reprocessed by TCRdb itself: fastp quality trimming at Q25, MiXCR clonotype calling, in-frame beta chains only. Every entry covers one CDR3 protein and lists the most common genes and DNA from its rows. Here the sample has 550,000 to 800,000 distinct CDR3 sequences; 15% to 20% occur a single time. The ten top clones hold about a sixth of the sample. Sequencing was done on a sample of blood. These TCRs come from a man aged 50 to 60 with Graves' hyperthyroidism.

This clonotype appeared a few times. The chain employs TRBV10-3 and TRBJ2-2; D gene uncertain. CDR1 and CDR2 from the germline V gene are ENHRY and SYGVKD. The CDR3 spans 10 residues. The V end lost 9 bases, the J end lost 7 bases, and 6 bases lay between the germline ends. CDR3 DNA: TGTGCCATTCGGAGCGGGGAGCTGTTTTTT. It translates to CAIRSGELFF.

This clonotype was detected many times. The V and J genes are TRBV7-2 and TRBJ2-7, with D perhaps TRBD2 (5 bases). CDR1 and CDR2 (germline): SGHTA, FQGNSA. The germline V and J ends were trimmed by 1 base and 3 bases, with 10 bases remaining between them. CDR3 size: 14 residues. CDR3 coding DNA: TGTGCCAGCAGCTTAGAGTTAGGGAGCTACGAGCAGTACTTC. It encodes CASSLELGSYEQYF.

In regard to this clonotype: Germline and junction disagree at one end, which may indicate a read error. This chain uses TRBV7-9 with TRBJ1-2, with D possibly TRBD1 on 5 matching bases. From germline, CDR1 is SEHNR and CDR2 FQNEAQ (reference sequence). The CDR3 is 16 amino acids. The CDR3: CASSQDGRLGANGYTF. Here the CDR3 DNA reads TGCGCCAGCAGCCAAGATGGTCGATTAGGGGCGAACGGCTACACCTTC. Combining the CDR3 with reference TRBV7-9 and TRBJ1-2 gives the whole variable domain DTGVSQNPRHKITKRGQNVTFRCDPISEHNRLYWYRQTLGQGPEFLTYFQNEAQLEKSRLLSDRFSAERPKGSFSTLEIQRTEQGDSAMYLCASSQDGRLGANGYTFGSGTRLTVV.

This clonotype was observed once. The V call is TRBV28, the J call TRBJ1-2; D is ambiguous. Germline CDR1 reads MDHEN; CDR2 reads SYDVKM. V gave up 7 bases and J gave up 4 bases, with 13 bases separating them. The CDR3 spans 13 residues. CDR3 nucleotides: TGTGCCAGCACCTATTTTGGAGGCTATGGCTACACCTTC. Translated: CASTYFGGYGYTF.

This clonotype was counted many times. The chain links TRBV7-9 to TRBJ1-6, with TRBD1 matching 7 bases. With V trimmed by 5 bases and J by 8 bases, 9 bases remained unmatched. Germline V CDR1 and CDR2: SEHNR, FQNEAQ (reference sequence). There are 15 residues in the CDR3. The CDR3 DNA reads TGTGCCAGCAGCCCAGGGGGGAGTGAGGATTCACCCCTCCACTTT. Amino acids: CASSPGGSEDSPLHF.

The rearrangement joins TRBV4-3 to TRBJ2-7; TRBD1 matches at 9 bases. The ends lost 8 bases at V and 0 bases at J; junction bases unmatched: 8. This CDR3 region has 15 residues. Germline CDR1 and CDR2: LGHNA and YSLEER. CDR3 sequence reads: CASGRTGGGSYEQYF. The CDR3 DNA reads TGCGCCAGCGGCCGCACAGGGGGCGGCTCCTACGAGCAGTACTTC.

Comments on this clonotype: A read error may explain this, as a much larger clone is one base away. This chain links TRBV6-2 or TRBV6-3 with TRBJ1-2; D may be TRBD1 (5 bases). Germline CDR1 reads MNHEY; CDR2 reads SVGEGT. CDR3 length equals 12 residues. Trimming shortened V by 4 bases and J by 10 bases, and 13 bases separated the two germline ends. CDR3 loop: CASSCSKGVYTF. CDR3 DNA sequence: TGTGCCAGCAGTTGCTCGAAAGGGGTCTACACCTTC.

This chain uses TRBV5-1 with TRBJ2-7; no clear D gene. Germline CDR1 and CDR2: SGHRS and YFSETQ. CDR3 length equals 15 residues. The ends were cut back, 0 bases at V and 3 bases at J, with 13 bases in the middle. The CDR3 DNA is TGCGCCAGCAGCTTGGTGACCAGTACCCTCTACGAGCAGTACTTC. Its translation: CASSLVTSTLYEQYF.

This clonotype was seen ten or more times. CDR3 sequence (DNA): TGTGCCAGCAGTCCCTGGGGATGGGCCGGGACAGGGGGCTCTGGGGCCAACGTCCTGACTTTC. Protein sequence: CASSPWGWAGTGGSGANVLTF. This rearrangement joins TRBV28 to TRBJ2-6; 11 bases are a match to TRBD1. The CDR3 is made up of 21 amino acids. The V gene's germline CDR1 is MDHEN and CDR2 SYDVKM. With V trimmed by 5 bases and J by 0 bases, 15 bases remained unmatched.

This rearrangement joins TRBV18 to TRBJ2-4; D gene ambiguous. This CDR3 spans 15 amino acids. From germline, CDR1 is KGHSH and CDR2 LQKENI. V was pared by 0 bases and J by 4 bases, with 10 bases between. The CDR3 protein is CASSPPSELKNIQYF. Here the CDR3 DNA reads TGTGCCAGCTCACCACCATCCGAGTTAAAAAACATTCAGTACTTC.